This TCR beta chain was identified during a study of T cell responses to AZD1222 COVID-19 vaccine. On this clone: Its antigen is unknown.

CDR1 is SQVTM and CDR2 is ANQGSEA in the germline V gene. The CDR3 is 12 residues long. V lost 4 bases to trimming and J lost 8 bases, with 14 bases between them. Broader study findings: Seropositivity was recorded at baseline in only six AZD1222 recipients.

Sequencing used immunoSEQ multiplex PCR; TCRdb keeps in-frame clones, though not all of them. The profile shows some 170,000 clones, roughly 92% of them singletons. The source material was peripheral blood, sampled on day 0 of AZD1222 vaccination. The TCR originated in an adult in good health. The genes are TRBV29-1 and TRBJ1-2; TRBD1 might be the D (6 bases). CDR3 coding DNA: TGCAGCGTTGCACAGGGCCAAAGGGGCTACACCTTC. This sequence encodes CSVAQGQRGYTF.